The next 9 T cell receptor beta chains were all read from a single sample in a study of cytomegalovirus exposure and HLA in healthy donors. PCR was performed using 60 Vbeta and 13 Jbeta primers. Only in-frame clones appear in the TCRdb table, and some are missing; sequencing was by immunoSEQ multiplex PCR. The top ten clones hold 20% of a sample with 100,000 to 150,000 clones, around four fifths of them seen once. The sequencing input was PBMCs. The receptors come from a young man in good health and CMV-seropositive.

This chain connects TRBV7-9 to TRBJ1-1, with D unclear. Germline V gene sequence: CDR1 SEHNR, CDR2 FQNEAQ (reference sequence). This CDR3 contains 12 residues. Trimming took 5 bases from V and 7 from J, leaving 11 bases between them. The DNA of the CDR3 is TGTGCCAGCAGCCCCCCGGGAGATGAAGCTTTCTTT. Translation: CASSPPGDEAFF.

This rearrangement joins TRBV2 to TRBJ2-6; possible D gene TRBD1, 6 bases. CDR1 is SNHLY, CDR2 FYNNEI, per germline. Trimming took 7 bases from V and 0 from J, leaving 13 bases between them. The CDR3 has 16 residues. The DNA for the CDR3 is TGTGCCAGCAACCTAGGGGGTAACTCTGGGGCCAACGTCCTGACTTTC. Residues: CASNLGGNSGANVLTF.

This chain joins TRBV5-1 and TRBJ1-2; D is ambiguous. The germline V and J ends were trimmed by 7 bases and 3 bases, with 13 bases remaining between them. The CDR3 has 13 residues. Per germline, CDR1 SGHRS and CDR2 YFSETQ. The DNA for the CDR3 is TGCGCCAGCCGAGTCGACTCTTACTATGGCTACACCTTC. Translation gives CASRVDSYYGYTF.

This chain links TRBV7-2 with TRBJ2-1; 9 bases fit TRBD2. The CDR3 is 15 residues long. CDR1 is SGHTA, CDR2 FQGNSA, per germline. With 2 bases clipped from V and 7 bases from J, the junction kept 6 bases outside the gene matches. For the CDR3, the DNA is TGTGCCAGCAGCTTATCGGCGGGGGGGCTTAATGAGCAGTTCTTC. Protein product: CASSLSAGGLNEQFF.

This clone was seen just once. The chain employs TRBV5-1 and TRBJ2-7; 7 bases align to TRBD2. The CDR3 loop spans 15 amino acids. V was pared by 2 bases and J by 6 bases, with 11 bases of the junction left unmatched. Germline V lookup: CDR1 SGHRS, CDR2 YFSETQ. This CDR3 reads CASSFPERGPGEQYF. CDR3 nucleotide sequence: TGCGCCAGCAGCTTCCCTGAGCGGGGTCCGGGCGAGCAGTACTTC.

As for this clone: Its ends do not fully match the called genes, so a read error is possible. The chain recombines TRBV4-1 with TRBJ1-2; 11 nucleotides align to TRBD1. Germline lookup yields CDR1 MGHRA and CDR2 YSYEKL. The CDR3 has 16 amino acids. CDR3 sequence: CASSHLLGQGDDGNTF. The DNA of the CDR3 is TGCGCCAGCAGCCACCTACTGGGACAGGGGGACGATGGCAACACCTTC.

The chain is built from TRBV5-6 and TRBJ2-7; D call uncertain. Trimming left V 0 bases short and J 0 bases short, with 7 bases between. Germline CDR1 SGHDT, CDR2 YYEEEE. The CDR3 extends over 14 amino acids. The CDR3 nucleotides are TGTGCCAGCAGCTTGGACGGTAACTCCTACGAGCAGTACTTC. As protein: CASSLDGNSYEQYF.

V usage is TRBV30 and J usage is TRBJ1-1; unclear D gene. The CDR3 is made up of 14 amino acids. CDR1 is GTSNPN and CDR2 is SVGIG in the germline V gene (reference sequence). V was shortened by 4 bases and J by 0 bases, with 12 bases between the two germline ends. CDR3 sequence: CAWTSGPMNTEAFF. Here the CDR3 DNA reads TGTGCCTGGACCTCAGGTCCCATGAACACTGAAGCTTTCTTT.

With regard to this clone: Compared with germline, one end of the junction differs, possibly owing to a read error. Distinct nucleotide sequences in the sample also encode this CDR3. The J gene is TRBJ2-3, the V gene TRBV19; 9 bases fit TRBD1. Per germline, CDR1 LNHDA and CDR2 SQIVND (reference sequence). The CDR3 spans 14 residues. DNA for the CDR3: TGTGCCAGTAGTCTAGACAGGGGGACAGATACGCAGTATTTT. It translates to CASSLDRGTDTQYF.